The 11 T cell receptor beta chains below all came from one sample that was sequenced in a study of glioma-infiltrating T cells. Using RNA template, CDR3s of TCR alpha and beta were amplified with iRepertoire arm-PCR. TCRdb recomputed calls from the multiplex PCR reads with MiXCR, one row per CDR3 protein. The top ten clones hold about 30% of a sample with around 99,000 distinct CDR3 sequences, less than 30% of them seen once. The sequencing input was glioma tissue, nonneoplastic brain tissue, or PBMCs (not recorded which). The receptors here all came from a human donor with low-grade glioma or glioblastoma, undergoing nonglioma brain surgery, or in good health (not recorded which).

This clonotype was detected many times. This chain links TRBV7-2 with TRBJ1-3, with D unclear. The germline CDR1 and CDR2 sequences are SGHTA and FQGNSA. V dropped 6 bases and J dropped 4 bases, with 16 bases sitting between them. The CDR3 consists of 15 residues. The CDR3 region has the DNA TGTGCCAGCAGTCCCTCAGGTCTGCAAGGAAACACCATATATTTT. It yields the protein CASSPSGLQGNTIYF.

This clonotype was detected only once. At one end, the junction sequence differs from germline, possibly due to a read error. This sequence joins TRBV2 and TRBJ1-1; D unresolved. The CDR3 contains 10 residues. Germline-derived CDR1 and CDR2 are SNHLY and FYNNEI. The chain's CDR3 is CACMNTEASF. CDR3 DNA sequence: TGTGCCTGTATGAACACTGAAGCTTCCTTT.

This clonotype was recorded many times. The rearrangement uses TRBV28 and TRBJ1-3; possible D gene TRBD1, 5 bases. This CDR3 spans 17 amino acids. CDR1 is MDHEN, CDR2 SYDVKM, per germline. Trimming cost V 0 bases and J 7 bases, with 19 bases left between them. This chain's CDR3 is CASSLWSPGAGRNTIYF. The CDR3 region has the DNA TGTGCCAGCAGTTTATGGAGCCCCGGGGCAGGGAGGAACACCATATATTTT.

The chain couples TRBV29-1 to TRBJ1-4; D is possibly TRBD1 (5 bases). Germline CDR1 is SQVTM and CDR2 is ANQGSEA. The CDR3 sequence is 12 residues long. Trimming took 6 bases from V and 4 from J, leaving 9 bases between them. CDR3 nucleotide sequence: TGCAGCGTGGGGACGGGTAATGAAAAACTGTTTTTT. Translating gives CSVGTGNEKLFF.

This clonotype was observed at least ten times. The chain combines TRBV6-2 or TRBV6-3 with TRBJ1-2; the D gene is possibly TRBD1 (5 bases). This CDR3 region has 16 residues. Trimming cost V 0 bases and J 4 bases, with 15 bases left between them. The germline CDR1 and CDR2 sequences are MNHEY and SVGEGT. The CDR3 bases are TGTGCCAGCAGTTACTCCGGGACCCAGGGAACCTATGGCTACACCTTC. Its protein is CASSYSGTQGTYGYTF.

This clonotype was seen only a few times. This chain connects TRBV29-1 to TRBJ2-3; D gene ambiguous. Germline V lookup: CDR1 SQVTM, CDR2 ANQGSEA. The CDR3 runs 13 residues. Deletions cut 7 bases from V and 1 base from J, with 12 bases between. The CDR3 loop reads CSGEDGGTDTQYF. The CDR3 nucleotides read TGCAGCGGAGAGGACGGAGGCACAGATACGCAGTATTTT.

The chain is built from TRBV6-6 and TRBJ2-7; the D gene is possibly TRBD2 (6 bases). CDR1 MNHNY and CDR2 SVGAGI come from the germline V gene (reference sequence). The CDR3 has 17 residues. V was cut by 2 bases and J by 1 base, with 18 bases left in between. CDR3 in amino acids: CASSYQGSRAGSYEQYF. As DNA, the CDR3 is TGTGCCAGCAGTTACCAGGGATCCCGGGCGGGGTCCTACGAGCAGTACTTC.

In regard to this clonotype: The junction shows a germline mismatch at one end, possibly a read error. V and J are TRBV6-4 and TRBJ2-3; D may be TRBD1 (5 bases). Germline V gene lookup returns CDR1 MRHNA and CDR2 SNTAGT. This CDR3 is 14 amino acids long. CDR3 sequence reads: CASSGLRGTDTQYF. For the CDR3, the DNA is TGTGCCAGCAGTGGCCTAAGGGGCACAGATACACAGTATTTT.

The chain uses TRBV3-1 and TRBJ2-7, with 8 bases identical to TRBD2. The germline V gene encodes CDR1 LGHDT and CDR2 YNNKEL (reference sequence). V lost 7 bases to trimming and J lost 3 bases; unmatched junction nucleotides: 11. CDR3 length equals 15 residues. The CDR3 sequence is CASNHLSGMNYEQYF. The CDR3, as DNA: TGTGCCAGCAACCATCTTAGCGGGATGAACTACGAGCAGTACTTC.

This clonotype was detected only a few times. This rearrangement joins TRBV19 to TRBJ2-7, with a weak D call TRBD2 (5 bases). Looked up from germline, CDR1 is LNHDA and CDR2 is SQIVND (reference sequence). Trimming removed 3 bases at V and 3 bases at J, with 21 bases between. The CDR3 sequence is 17 residues long. The CDR3 nucleotides read TGTGCCAGTAGTATGTATCCCCCCGTCCGGGAAGGCTACGAGCAGTACTTC. Amino acids: CASSMYPPVREGYEQYF.

At least ten counts were recorded for this clonotype. The chain employs TRBV4-1 and TRBJ2-2, with 11 bases identical to TRBD2. The CDR3 spans 15 residues. V shed 3 bases and J 11 bases; nucleotides not matched to a gene: 8. The germline V gene encodes CDR1 MGHRA and CDR2 YSYEKL. This CDR3 is CASSHKTSGAPELFF. The CDR3 coding sequence is TGCGCCAGCAGCCATAAGACTAGCGGGGCCCCCGAGCTGTTTTTT.